This T cell receptor (beta chain) was sequenced for a study of T cells in Graves' hyperthyroidism and ophthalmopathy. Amplification yielded TCR beta CDR3 regions, with RNA transcripts as the source. Using the HTBI primer set, a first-round RT-PCR was run on the TCR CDR3. In TCRdb, the multiplex PCR reads were re-called with MiXCR into one record per CDR3 protein. The data contain just under 750,000 distinct CDR3 sequences, roughly 32% of them singletons. This clonotype was observed a few times. What it binds is unknown. Study-wide results and caveats: Blood also carried most thyroid clonotypes expanded above 0.001.

The ends lost 4 bases at V and 10 bases at J; junction bases unmatched: 9. The CDR3 consists of 14 residues. The germline V gene encodes CDR1 SGHDN and CDR2 FVKESK. The V gene is TRBV14, the J gene TRBJ1-4, with TRBD1 identical over 7 bases. The sample was blood. This receptor was identified in a middle-aged woman with Graves' hyperthyroidism. CDR3: CASSRVQGSRKLFF. In DNA form, the CDR3 reads TGTGCCAGCAGCCGAGTACAGGGGAGCCGAAAACTGTTTTTT.